This TCR beta chain was sequenced during a study of metastatic and nonmetastatic thyroid tumors. As for the study in general: Blood and tumor or nodule tissue repertoires from malignant and benign thyroid patients were compared.

Authors' processing steps: Clinicopathological groups of papillary thyroid cancer showed CDR3 differences that were used to build a distant-metastasis classifier. TCRdb reanalyzed the PCR reads via MiXCR. The V and J calls follow TCRdb's processing rather than the paper's. The sample lists about 21,000 clones, about 30% occurring once. Thyroid surgery was performed in patients who had received no treatment beforehand. Study observations and caveats: The study reportedly found significantly higher TCR beta diversity in malignant thyroid tumors than benign nodules, in blood and tumor.

Unmatched junction bases numbered 3, after V lost 8 bases and J lost 2 bases. The germline V gene encodes CDR1 MNHNS and CDR2 SASEGT. The CDR3 is 12 residues long. As to this clone: Its antigen is currently unknown.

The specimen sequenced was blood. The genes are TRBV6-1 and TRBJ2-7; 7 bases map to TRBD1. The sequence was obtained from a female donor with papillary thyroid cancer or a benign thyroid nodule (not recorded which). Some clones in this sample may be carry-over from other donors' samples. This CDR3 is CASGDRPYEQYF. CDR3 in DNA: TGTGCCAGCGGGGACAGACCCTACGAGCAGTACTTC.